The entry that follows covers one TCR beta chain sequence. The data originate from a study of blood T cell repertoires in COVID-19. About the research overall: Spain, Italy and the United States supplied samples that represented acute and convalescent COVID-19. Sources were T cells, B-cell-depleted T cells, or PBMCs; the material itself was cDNA or gDNA.

The junction had 5 bases not matched to a gene; V was cut back by 1 base and J by 7 bases. CDR3 length: 14 residues. Germline V gene sequence: CDR1 GTSNPN, CDR2 SVGIG (reference sequence). Data came from immunoSEQ multiplex PCR; TCRdb stores just in-frame clones and leaves some out. This table holds about 190,000 clones, approximately 90% found once. The sequencing sample was made of peripheral blood. This chain links TRBV30 with TRBJ1-5; 9 bases fit TRBD1. The source is a human donor in a cohort sampled during active COVID-19. CDR3 in DNA: TGTGCCTGGAGTGAAGGACAGGGGCGACAGCCCCAGCATTTT. Translated, it gives CAWSEGQGRQPQHF.